These T cell receptor beta chains were read from a single sample in a study of TIL therapy for anti-PD-1-resistant metastatic lung cancer. Assay used: immunoSEQ multiplex PCR; TCRdb lists only in-frame clones, some missing. The sample has some 50,000 clones, 65% to 80% seen once. Sequences were derived from blood, sampled at baseline. All receptors derive from a man aged 65 to 85 with non-small cell lung cancer. Both conserved end residues are part of each CDR3. A D gene is named only where the DNA matches it firmly. Clone size is stated in some rows and not others, as once, few, many or a class when expanded.

D gene: NA; clone size: few; V gene: TRBV10-3; J gene: TRBJ1-6; CDR3 DNA: TGTGCCATCAGTGACCCACTAGGGGCTAGTAATTCACCCCTCCACTTT; CDR3 protein: CAISDPLGASNSPLHF
D gene: NA; clone size: NA; V gene: TRBV10-2; J gene: TRBJ2-3; CDR3 DNA: TGCGCCAGCAGTGAAGGTGCCTCGCCCACAGATACGCAGTATTTT; CDR3 protein: CASSEGASPTDTQYF
D gene: TRBD2; clone size: NA; V gene: TRBV11-2; J gene: TRBJ2-3; CDR3 DNA: TGTGCCAGCAGCTTACAGGGAACCAGCGGGGGAGATACGCAGTATTTT; CDR3 protein: CASSLQGTSGGDTQYF
D gene: NA; clone size: NA; V gene: TRBV13; J gene: TRBJ2-5; CDR3 DNA: TGTGCCAGCAGCTCAGCCGGCGGAACTCGGCGAGACCAGTACTTC; CDR3 protein: CASSSAGGTRRDQYF
D gene: TRBD1; clone size: NA; V gene: TRBV7-6; J gene: TRBJ2-7; CDR3 DNA: TGTGCCAGCAGCCCCCGGACAGGGGTGGGCGAGCAGTACTTC; CDR3 protein: CASSPRTGVGEQYF
D gene: NA; clone size: NA; V gene: TRBV25-1; J gene: TRBJ1-3; CDR3 DNA: TGTGCCAGCAGTGAAGTAAGGGTCGGAAACACCATATATTTT; CDR3 protein: CASSEVRVGNTIYF
D gene: TRBD2; clone size: few; V gene: TRBV7-6; J gene: TRBJ2-7; CDR3 DNA: TGTGCCAGCAGTGCCGGGACTAGCGCCTCCTACGAGCAGTACTTC; CDR3 protein: CASSAGTSASYEQYF
D gene: NA; clone size: NA; V gene: TRBV7-2; J gene: TRBJ1-3; CDR3 DNA: TGTGCCAGCAGCTCATCTGGGGGAGTTGGAAACACCATATATTTT; CDR3 protein: CASSSSGGVGNTIYF
D gene: NA; clone size: NA; V gene: TRBV28; J gene: TRBJ1-2; CDR3 DNA: TGTGCCAGCTCATGGGGGGGAGCTAACTATGGCTACACCTTC; CDR3 protein: CASSWGGANYGYTF
D gene: TRBD2; clone size: NA; V gene: TRBV2; J gene: TRBJ2-3; CDR3 DNA: TGTGCCAGCAGTGTTCAAGCGGGAACTGGCACAGATACGCAGTATTTT; CDR3 protein: CASSVQAGTGTDTQYF
D gene: NA; clone size: few; V gene: TRBV25-1; J gene: TRBJ2-3; CDR3 DNA: TGTGCCAGCAGGGAATTAACTAGCACAGATACGCAGTATTTT; CDR3 protein: CASRELTSTDTQYF
D gene: TRBD1; clone size: NA; V gene: TRBV19; J gene: TRBJ1-1; CDR3 DNA: TGTGCCAGTAGTATAGCCCCAGGGGGCTCTAGTGAAGCTTTCTTT; CDR3 protein: CASSIAPGGSSEAFF
D gene: NA; clone size: NA; V gene: TRBV2; J gene: TRBJ2-3; CDR3 DNA: TGTGCCAGCAGTGAAGAGGTGGTCACAGATACGCAGTATTTT; CDR3 protein: CASSEEVVTDTQYF
D gene: NA; clone size: NA; V gene: TRBV5-5; J gene: TRBJ2-3; CDR3 DNA: TGTGCCAGCAGCTTGGGACTAGGAGAGACAGATACGCAGTATTTT; CDR3 protein: CASSLGLGETDTQYF
D gene: NA; clone size: many; V gene: TRBV28; J gene: TRBJ1-2; CDR3 DNA: TGTGCCAGCACCGGGGACGGTATCTATGGCTACACCTTC; CDR3 protein: CASTGDGIYGYTF
D gene: NA; clone size: NA; V gene: TRBV28; J gene: TRBJ2-2; CDR3 DNA: TGTGCCAGCAGTCTTCGGATGACCGCGAACACCGGGGAGCTGTTTTTT; CDR3 protein: CASSLRMTANTGELFF